The present entry profiles one T cell receptor (beta chain) with its context. Clones were read by immunoSEQ multiplex PCR, and TCRdb kept only the in-frame ones, dropping some. The table records 390,000 or so clones, around four fifths of them present only once. Grouping used clinical history reported by participants in a survey and questionnaire. This CDR3 has 14 amino acids. The germline CDR1 and CDR2 sequences are SGHDT and YYEEEE. With 4 bases removed from V and 4 bases from J, the gap between germline ends came to 14 bases. This sample was taken from a study of blood T cell repertoires in COVID-19. For the study at large: Spain, Italy and the United States supplied samples that represented acute and convalescent COVID-19. T cells, B-cell-depleted T cells, or PBMCs provided the cDNA or gDNA that served as material.

The receptor was isolated from a woman between 50 and 59 years old who had recovered from COVID-19. Specimen: PBMCs or T cells enriched from blood (not recorded which). This sequence joins TRBV5-6 and TRBJ1-1; D gene uncertain. The CDR3 DNA reads as TGTGCCAGCAGCCCCTTCAGTGATCCCACTGAAGCTTTCTTT. Its translation: CASSPFSDPTEAFF.